These 15 T cell receptor beta chains were sequenced from one sample in a study of blood T cell repertoires in COVID-19. The table came from immunoSEQ multiplex PCR; TCRdb's copy has only in-frame clones and leaves some out. Of tens of thousands of clones listed, 60% to 85% are singletons. Material for sequencing was peripheral blood. All receptors come from a human donor in a cohort sampled during active COVID-19.

The chain couples TRBV5-1 to TRBJ1-2; no reliable D call. The CDR3 runs to 12 residues. Per germline, CDR1 SGHRS and CDR2 YFSETQ. V was shortened by 4 bases and J by 4 bases, with 8 bases between the two germline ends. The CDR3 DNA sequence: TGCGCCAGCAGCGTAGACTCCTATGGCTACACCTTC. This sequence encodes CASSVDSYGYTF.

The chain employs TRBV30 and TRBJ2-6, with D uncertain. CDR1 GTSNPN and CDR2 SVGIG come from the germline V gene (reference sequence). Trimming shortened V by 0 bases and J by 4 bases, and 10 bases separated the two germline ends. The CDR3 spans 15 residues. The CDR3, as DNA: TGTGCCTGGAGTGTACCAGTATCAGGGGCCAACGTCCTGACTTTC. Translating it yields CAWSVPVSGANVLTF.

This chain joins TRBV23-1 and TRBJ1-1, with D perhaps TRBD1 (6 bases). TRBV23-1 falls under the ORF class, with uncertain function. This CDR3 comprises 15 residues. V lost 4 bases, J lost 3 bases, and 15 bases lay in between. The CDR3 sequence: CASSRSRQGYTEAFF. The CDR3 coding sequence is TGCGCCAGCAGTCGAAGTAGGCAGGGGTACACTGAAGCTTTCTTT.

This clone was observed once. The chain recombines TRBV9 with TRBJ2-3; 14 bases fit TRBD2. The CDR3 spans 15 residues. V gave up 4 bases and J gave up 6 bases; unmatched junction bases: 4. The V gene's germline CDR1 is SGDLS and CDR2 YYNGEE. The CDR3 spells CASSRTSGGWDTQYF. CDR3 in DNA: TGTGCCAGCAGCAGGACTAGCGGGGGGTGGGATACGCAGTATTTT.

This chain uses TRBV5-1 with TRBJ1-2; 8 bases agree with TRBD1. CDR1 is SGHRS, CDR2 YFSETQ, per germline. The CDR3 contains 14 residues. J lost 3 bases, V lost 4 bases, and 5 bases had no gene match. The DNA for the CDR3 is TGCGCCAGCAGCAAGGACAGGGTGGACTATGGCTACACCTTC. Residues: CASSKDRVDYGYTF. Drawing the rest from reference TRBV5-1 and TRBJ1-2, the complete variable domain is KAGVTQTPRYLIKTRGQQVTLSCSPISGHRSVSWYQQTPGQGLQFLFEYFSETQRNKGNFPGRFSGRQFSNSRSEMNVSTLELGDSALYLCASSKDRVDYGYTFGSGTRLTVV.

The rearrangement links TRBV20-1 to TRBJ1-6; 11 bases map to TRBD1. Germline V CDR1 and CDR2: DFQATT, SNEGSKA (reference sequence). CDR3 size: 14 residues. V was clipped by 6 bases and J by 9 bases; unmatched bases: 7. The CDR3 here is CSASWDRGSSPLHF. CDR3 DNA sequence: TGCAGTGCCAGTTGGGACAGGGGGTCTTCACCCCTCCACTTT.

The V gene is TRBV5-8, the J gene TRBJ1-5, with D possibly being TRBD1 (5 bases). This CDR3 spans 16 amino acids. The germline gives CDR1 SGHTS, CDR2 YDEGEE. V was clipped by 0 bases and J by 5 bases, with 15 bases between them. The CDR3 DNA reads TGTGCCAGCAGCTTGGGGATAGGGGTTAATGATCAGCCCCAGCATTTT. Encoded protein: CASSLGIGVNDQPQHF.

This chain uses TRBV5-1 with TRBJ2-3; 8 bases match TRBD1. The CDR3 has 15 residues. CDR1 is SGHRS, CDR2 YFSETQ, per germline. The V segment lost 2 bases and the J segment 3 bases; nucleotides outside the gene matches: 5. The CDR3 sequence is CASSFGQGMTDTQYF. The CDR3 DNA follows: TGCGCCAGCAGCTTTGGACAGGGCATGACAGATACGCAGTATTTT. The full variable domain, its missing parts supplied by reference TRBV5-1 and TRBJ2-3, is KAGVTQTPRYLIKTRGQQVTLSCSPISGHRSVSWYQQTPGQGLQFLFEYFSETQRNKGNFPGRFSGRQFSNSRSEMNVSTLELGDSALYLCASSFGQGMTDTQYFGPGTRLTVL.

The rearrangement joins TRBV29-1 to TRBJ1-2, with 9 positions matching TRBD1. This CDR3 contains 14 residues. Germline trimming cut 3 bases from V and 7 bases from J; bases unmatched to any gene: 9. CDR1 and CDR2 (germline): SQVTM, ANQGSEA. In nucleotides, the CDR3 is TGCAGCGTTGATCGTTGGACAGGGGTTGGTGGCTACACCTTC. Its protein is CSVDRWTGVGGYTF.

This chain joins TRBV6-2 or TRBV6-3 and TRBJ2-7; no firm D call. From germline, CDR1 is MNHEY and CDR2 SVGEGT. CDR3 length equals 14 residues. Trimming cost V 0 bases and J 7 bases, with 13 bases left between them. CDR3 in amino acids: CASSYSADPREQYF. The CDR3 nucleotides are TGTGCCAGCAGTTACTCGGCAGACCCCAGGGAGCAGTACTTC.

This clone showed up just once. The V call is TRBV11-3, the J call TRBJ1-2, with TRBD1 matching over 7 bases. CDR1 is SGHNT, CDR2 YENEEA, per germline. V was pared by 5 bases and J by 7 bases, with 7 bases of the junction left unmatched. The length of the CDR3 is 13 residues. The CDR3 here is CASSPGTVTGYTF. DNA of the CDR3: TGTGCCAGCAGCCCAGGGACAGTTACTGGCTACACCTTC.

The rearrangement joins TRBV3-1 (or the pseudogene TRBV3-2) to TRBJ1-2, with D possibly TRBD1 on 6 matching bases. The V and J ends lost 4 bases and 1 base respectively, with 13 bases between them. The CDR3 has 15 amino acids. Per the germline V gene, CDR1 is LGHDT and CDR2 is YNNKEL (reference sequence). CDR3 in DNA: TGTGCCAGCAGCCCAGGGGCGTCCTTTAACTATGGCTACACCTTC. Translation: CASSPGASFNYGYTF.

This clone was observed a single time. V and J are TRBV10-2 and TRBJ2-7; 8 bases map to TRBD1. Germline V lookup: CDR1 WSHSY, CDR2 SAAADI. After removal of 6 bases from V and 1 base from J, the junction contained 5 bases not matched to a gene. CDR3 length: 14 residues. CDR3 in amino acids: CASRATGGSYEQYF. The CDR3 DNA reads TGCGCCAGCAGGGCAACAGGGGGGTCCTACGAGCAGTACTTC.

CDR3 sequence (DNA): TGCGCCAGCAGCTTGGACGCGGGGGGTTACTCCTACGAGCAGTACTTC. Translation gives CASSLDAGGYSYEQYF. The rearrangement links TRBV5-1 to TRBJ2-7; TRBD2 aligns across 8 bases. The CDR3 has 16 residues. V shed 0 bases, J shed 0 bases, and the junction held 5 bases outside the gene matches. Germline V lookup: CDR1 SGHRS, CDR2 YFSETQ.

This clone showed up just once. The CDR3 loop is CASSLQGAQETQYF. The CDR3 region has the DNA TGCGCCAGCAGCTTACAGGGGGCCCAAGAGACCCAGTACTTC. The chain recombines TRBV5-1 with TRBJ2-5; 9 bases map to TRBD1. The CDR3 spans 14 residues. CDR1 is SGHRS and CDR2 is YFSETQ in the germline V gene. With 2 bases clipped from V and 1 base from J, the junction kept 0 bases outside the gene matches.